The rows below give T cell receptor beta chains drawn from one sample of a study of T cells after yellow fever vaccination. TCRdb re-called the 5' RACE reads through MiXCR, storing one row per CDR3 protein. Of under 550,000 distinct CDR3 sequences in the sample, about a fifth were seen once. The input for sequencing was PBMCs, taken roughly 20 days after the first yellow fever vaccination. The source is a man between 18 and 29 years old who received the YFV17D yellow fever vaccine. Both conserved end residues are part of each CDR3. The D gene is left open where the match is weak. A clone size is listed for some rows: how often the clone was seen (once, few, many), or a class if it is expanded.

CDR3aa | CDR3nt | j_gene | d_gene | abundance | v_gene
CASSYLQGFGNYGYTF | TGTGCCAGCAGCTACCTGCAGGGGTTCGGGAACTATGGCTACACCTTC | TRBJ1-2 | . | many | TRBV6-5
CSAPILLAGVSYNEQFF | TGCAGTGCGCCCATCTTACTAGCGGGGGTCTCCTACAATGAGCAGTTCTTC | TRBJ2-1 | TRBD2 | few | TRBV20-1
CASRRTGGFSGNTIYF | TGTGCCAGCAGAAGGACAGGGGGCTTCTCTGGAAACACCATATATTTT | TRBJ1-3 | TRBD1 | . | TRBV27
CATGQGNTGELFF | TGTGCCACGGGACAGGGGAACACCGGGGAGCTGTTTTTT | TRBJ2-2 | TRBD1 | few | TRBV6-1
CASSSFGTGLETQYF | TGTGCCAGCAGTTCGTTCGGGACAGGGCTGGAGACCCAGTACTTC | TRBJ2-5 | TRBD1 | . | TRBV6-2/TRBV6-3
CATLWGPGEQYF | TGTGCCACCTTATGGGGTCCCGGGGAGCAGTACTTC | TRBJ2-7 | . | . | TRBV6-1
CASKNLRDHENEQFF | TGTGCCAGCAAAAATCTCCGGGACCACGAGAATGAGCAGTTCTTC | TRBJ2-1 | . | few | TRBV28
CASSLAPLGPDTQYF | TGCGCCAGCAGCTTGGCTCCCCTGGGCCCAGATACGCAGTATTTT | TRBJ2-3 | . | many | TRBV5-1
CASSQDITYSGANVLTF | TGCGCCAGCAGCCAAGATATCACCTACTCTGGGGCCAACGTCCTGACTTTC | TRBJ2-6 | . | . | TRBV4-3
CASRLAGPAGNEQFF | TGTGCCAGCAGATTAGCGGGGCCCGCGGGGAATGAGCAGTTCTTC | TRBJ2-1 | TRBD2 | . | TRBV12-3/TRBV12-4
CASSLVGGKGQPQHF | TGTGCCAGCAGTTTAGTCGGGGGAAAGGGTCAGCCCCAGCATTTT | TRBJ1-5 | . | few | TRBV27
CASMVSSHVSYEQYF | TGTGCCAGCATGGTCTCATCACATGTCTCCTACGAGCAGTACTTC | TRBJ2-7 | . | . | TRBV2
CSARDSPYTGELFF | TGCAGTGCTAGAGATTCCCCGTACACCGGGGAGCTGTTTTTT | TRBJ2-2 | . | few | TRBV20-1
CSASWGVTDTQYF | TGCAGTGCTAGTTGGGGTGTCACAGATACGCAGTATTTT | TRBJ2-3 | . | few | TRBV20-1
CASSYSNRAEAFF | TGTGCCAGCAGTTACTCGAACAGGGCTGAAGCTTTCTTT | TRBJ1-1 | . | . | TRBV6-5
CSVDGTGTYEQYF | TGCAGCGTTGACGGGACAGGAACCTACGAGCAGTACTTC | TRBJ2-7 | TRBD1 | few | TRBV29-1
CASRTGGVNEQFF | TGTGCCAGCAGGACGGGGGGTGTGAATGAGCAGTTCTTC | TRBJ2-1 | TRBD2 | . | TRBV6-2/TRBV6-3
CASSKTQGENIQYF | TGTGCCAGCAGCAAAACGCAGGGAGAAAACATTCAGTACTTC | TRBJ2-4 | . | . | TRBV7-9
CASSAVGGVSQETQYF | TGTGCCAGCAGCGCCGTGGGAGGGGTTAGCCAAGAGACCCAGTACTTC | TRBJ2-5 | TRBD2 | many | TRBV7-2
CASSQGAEGYTF | TGTGCCAGCAGCCAGGGGGCCGAGGGCTACACCTTC | TRBJ1-2 | TRBD1 | . | TRBV6-6
CASSFVNQPQHF | TGTGCCAGCAGTTTTGTAAATCAGCCCCAGCATTTT | TRBJ1-5 | . | few | TRBV12-3/TRBV12-4
CASTRSVADTQYF | TGTGCCAGCACTCGCTCGGTCGCAGATACGCAGTATTTT | TRBJ2-3 | . | . | TRBV2
CASSLVQGQTDTQYF | TGTGCCAGCAGCTTGGTACAGGGTCAGACAGATACGCAGTATTTT | TRBJ2-3 | . | many | TRBV5-5
CASSLTGVNGYTF | TGTGCCAGCAGCTTGACAGGGGTTAATGGCTACACCTTC | TRBJ1-2 | TRBD1 | . | TRBV7-9
CASSRGAGGGNQPQHF | TGTGCCAGTAGTCGGGGGGCCGGGGGCGGCAATCAGCCCCAGCATTTT | TRBJ1-5 | . | . | TRBV19
CASSLSGVRTQYF | TGTGCCAGCAGCCTGTCGGGGGTCCGGACGCAGTATTTT | TRBJ2-3 | . | few | TRBV5-6
CASSQDGADGELFF | TGTGCCAGCAGCCAAGACGGGGCTGACGGGGAGCTGTTTTTT | TRBJ2-2 | . | . | TRBV3-1
CASSLTGDEQFF | TGTGCCAGCAGCTTAACGGGGGATGAGCAGTTCTTC | TRBJ2-1 | . | many | TRBV7-9
CATSRAGQGAKNIQYF | TGTGCCACCAGCAGAGCAGGGCAAGGGGCCAAAAACATTCAGTACTTC | TRBJ2-4 | . | . | TRBV15
CASSSDRRALHF | TGTGCCAGCAGCTCCGACCGTAGGGCCCTCCACTTT | TRBJ1-6 | . | few | TRBV7-9
CASSQAAVYTDTQYF | TGCGCCAGCAGCCAAGCGGCAGTATACACAGATACGCAGTATTTT | TRBJ2-3 | . | . | TRBV4-3
CASSSRQGAGEQYF | TGTGCCAGCAGCTCTCGACAGGGGGCGGGAGAGCAGTACTTC | TRBJ2-7 | TRBD1 | few | TRBV7-2
CASRFLRQAGANVLTF | TGTGCCAGCAGATTCCTCCGGCAGGCTGGGGCCAACGTCCTGACTTTC | TRBJ2-6 | . | . | TRBV6-2/TRBV6-3
CSASRSSGNTIYF | TGCAGCGCTTCCCGGAGCTCTGGAAACACCATATATTTT | TRBJ1-3 | . | . | TRBV29-1
CSVWGQLTNNEQFF | TGCAGCGTTTGGGGACAGCTGACGAACAATGAGCAGTTCTTC | TRBJ2-1 | TRBD1 | few | TRBV29-1
CASSFGFQGSIPGELFF | TGTGCCAGCAGTTTTGGTTTTCAGGGGTCTATCCCCGGGGAGCTGTTTTTT | TRBJ2-2 | . | . | TRBV28
CASSGASGGPYNEQFF | TGCGCCAGCAGTGGGGCTAGCGGGGGACCATACAATGAGCAGTTCTTC | TRBJ2-1 | TRBD2 | . | TRBV10-2
CGIRPSGFQETQYF | TGTGGCATCAGACCCTCCGGATTCCAAGAGACCCAGTACTTC | TRBJ2-5 | . | . | TRBV10-3
CASSQGLGAKNIQYF | TGTGCCAGCAGCCAAGGACTCGGAGCCAAAAACATTCAGTACTTC | TRBJ2-4 | . | . | TRBV4-2
CSVDTTEGNTEAFF | TGCAGCGTTGATACGACAGAGGGGAACACTGAAGCTTTCTTT | TRBJ1-1 | . | many | TRBV29-1
CARVPGLHTGELFF | TGTGCCAGAGTACCGGGACTTCACACCGGGGAGCTGTTTTTT | TRBJ2-2 | . | . | TRBV7-3
CASSQRGVGELFF | TGCGCCAGCAGCCAAAGGGGGGTCGGGGAGCTGTTTTTT | TRBJ2-2 | . | few | TRBV5-1
CASSPLGQGIYGYTF | TGTGCCAGCAGCCCCTTGGGACAGGGGATCTATGGCTACACCTTC | TRBJ1-2 | TRBD1 | few | TRBV3-1
CATSDLLRSANTGELFF | TGTGCCACCAGTGACCTGCTCAGGTCCGCGAACACCGGGGAGCTGTTTTTT | TRBJ2-2 | . | few | TRBV24-1
CAISDGRMTGELFF | TGTGCCATCAGTGATGGCAGGATGACCGGGGAGCTGTTTTTT | TRBJ2-2 | . | . | TRBV10-3